A single sample is the source of the 32 T cell receptor beta chains below, sequenced in a study of blood T cell repertoires in COVID-19. The protocol was immunoSEQ multiplex PCR, while the TCRdb copy is restricted to in-frame clones and leaves out a portion. The sample lists approximately 270,000 clones, around 89% occurring once. Sample: peripheral blood. The receptors originated from a man between 25 and 39 years old with acute or convalescent COVID-19.

The chain carries TRBV19 and TRBJ2-1, with TRBD2 matching 9 bases. CDR3 length equals 19 residues. J gave up 6 bases and V 5 bases, and 20 bases lay outside the gene matches. Germline-derived CDR1 and CDR2 are LNHDA and SQIVND (reference sequence). DNA of the CDR3: TGTGCCAGTAGTCCATCGAAATTTACTAGCGGGCGGGCCTTCAATGAGCAGTTCTTC. Protein product: CASSPSKFTSGRAFNEQFF.

A single count supports this clone. The chain couples TRBV5-1 to TRBJ1-6; D unresolved. The length of the CDR3 is 16 residues. Germline loops: CDR1 SGHRS, CDR2 YFSETQ. V lost 1 base, J lost 0 bases, and 8 bases lay in between. The DNA of the CDR3 is TGCGCCAGCAGCTTGAGCGTGAGCTCCTATAATTCACCCCTCCACTTT. Its translation is CASSLSVSSYNSPLHF.

This sequence joins TRBV3-1 (or the pseudogene TRBV3-2) and TRBJ2-1, with 9 bases identical to TRBD1. CDR1 and CDR2 from the germline V gene are LGHDT and YNNKEL (reference sequence). V trimming: 4 bases; J trimming: 5 bases; junction bases outside the gene matches: 6. The CDR3 contains 15 residues. This CDR3 reads CASSLPGQGNNEQFF. DNA of the CDR3: TGTGCCAGCAGCCTCCCGGGACAGGGTAACAATGAGCAGTTCTTC.

This chain joins TRBV6-5 and TRBJ1-2, with D perhaps matching TRBD1 (6 bases). Germline values: CDR1 MNHEY, CDR2 SVGAGI. V shed 7 bases and J shed 6 bases, with 12 bases lying between them. The CDR3 loop spans 12 amino acids. The CDR3 loop reads CASKGGLDGYTF. DNA for the CDR3: TGTGCCAGCAAAGGGGGTCTAGATGGCTACACCTTC.

This sequence joins TRBV6-5 and TRBJ2-1, with 9 bases identical to TRBD2. The CDR3 is 15 amino acids. CDR1 and CDR2 (germline): MNHEY, SVGAGI. V shed 6 bases and J 3 bases; nucleotides not matched to a gene: 6. The CDR3 nucleotides are TGTGCCAGCAGGGGACAGACTAGCGGCTACAATGAGCAGTTCTTC. The encoded protein is CASRGQTSGYNEQFF.

The chain joins TRBV11-1 to TRBJ1-1; no clear D. CDR1 is SGHAT, CDR2 FQDESV, per germline (reference sequence). The length of the CDR3 is 16 residues. The V end was cut by 3 bases, the J end by 5 bases, with 19 bases between. The CDR3 loop is CASSFAPWEGRTEAFF. The CDR3 coding sequence is TGTGCCAGCAGCTTCGCCCCATGGGAGGGTCGGACTGAAGCTTTCTTT.

V is TRBV28 and J is TRBJ1-2; the match to TRBD1 covers 7 bases. V lost 5 bases to trimming and J lost 6 bases; unmatched junction nucleotides: 9. The CDR3 is 14 residues long. Germline V gene sequence: CDR1 MDHEN, CDR2 SYDVKM. The DNA of the CDR3 is TGTGCCAGCAGTACTCGGACAGGCCATGATGGCTACACCTTC. Its protein product is CASSTRTGHDGYTF.

About this clone: One junction end does not reproduce the germline sequence, and a read error may be involved. V and J are TRBV6-5 and TRBJ2-7; TRBD1 matches 7 bases. Germline V gene data show CDR1 as MNHEY and CDR2 as SVGAGI. The CDR3 extends over 14 amino acids. CDR3 protein: CASSLQGRSYEQHF. The CDR3, as DNA: TGTGCCAGCAGCTTACAGGGGCGTAGCTACGAGCAGCACTTC.

V usage is TRBV19 and J usage is TRBJ1-2; possible D gene TRBD1, 5 bases. Germline lookup yields CDR1 LNHDA and CDR2 SQIVND (reference sequence). The CDR3 extends over 14 amino acids. V gave up 10 bases and J gave up 7 bases, with 22 bases separating them. The CDR3 sequence is CATLKWQGQGGYTF. For the CDR3, the DNA is TGTGCCACCCTCAAATGGCAGGGTCAGGGTGGCTACACCTTC.

This sequence joins TRBV27 and TRBJ1-6; 7 bases fit TRBD1. V lost 3 bases to trimming and J lost 1 base; unmatched junction nucleotides: 12. CDR1 is MNHEY and CDR2 is SMNVEV in the germline V gene (reference sequence). The CDR3 is 19 residues long. The CDR3 sequence is CASSFSDRNVGSYNSPLHF. Written as DNA, the CDR3 is TGTGCCAGCAGTTTTTCGGACAGGAATGTCGGGTCCTATAATTCACCCCTCCACTTT.

This clone appeared a few times. This chain links TRBV30 with TRBJ2-3; 8 nucleotides align to TRBD2. This CDR3 region has 14 residues. Trimming cost V 8 bases and J 5 bases; bases outside gene matches: 12. CDR1 and CDR2 from the germline V gene are GTSNPN and SVGIG (reference sequence). CDR3 DNA sequence: TGTGCCCGCGACCGTATAGCGGGACAAGATACGCAGTATTTT. The encoded protein is CARDRIAGQDTQYF.

The chain has TRBV11-2 and TRBJ1-2, with TRBD1 identical over 8 bases. There are 14 residues in the CDR3. Germline CDR1 SGHAT, CDR2 FQNNGV. The J segment lost 6 bases and the V segment lost 1 base, leaving 4 bases of the junction unmatched. The CDR3 sequence: CASSLGDRLNGYTF. For the CDR3, the DNA is TGTGCCAGCAGCTTAGGGGACAGGTTGAATGGCTACACCTTC.

The V and J genes are TRBV5-1 and TRBJ2-7; TRBD2 aligns across 13 bases. The CDR3 extends over 18 amino acids. V dropped 3 bases and J dropped 0; count of bases not matched to a gene: 9. Looked up from germline, CDR1 is SGHRS and CDR2 is YFSETQ. The CDR3 protein is CASSSGLAGFPSSYEQYF. CDR3 sequence (DNA): TGCGCCAGCAGCTCGGGACTAGCGGGGTTCCCATCCTCCTACGAGCAGTACTTC.

V and J are TRBV20-1 and TRBJ2-6, with D maybe TRBD1 (6 bases). Trimming removed 3 bases from V and 2 bases from J, with 20 bases in between. Per the germline V gene, CDR1 is DFQATT and CDR2 is SNEGSKA (reference sequence). The CDR3 is 18 amino acids. DNA of the CDR3: TGCAGTGCTAGTCAGGGGTTAGGGTTTAGTCCTGGGGCCAACGTCCTGACTTTC. Its translation: CSASQGLGFSPGANVLTF.

The chain combines TRBV29-1 with TRBJ1-1; 7 nucleotides agree with TRBD1. V shed 4 bases and J 2 bases; nucleotides not matched to a gene: 1. This CDR3 spans 12 amino acids. Germline loops: CDR1 SQVTM, CDR2 ANQGSEA. The CDR3 sequence: CSVAGGNTEAFF. In DNA form, the CDR3 reads TGCAGCGTTGCAGGGGGAAACACTGAAGCTTTCTTT.

The rearrangement links TRBV18 to TRBJ1-5; D remains unclear. The CDR3 has 15 residues. V lost 3 bases to trimming and J lost 6 bases, with 15 bases between them. The germline CDR1 and CDR2 sequences are KGHSH and LQKENI. The CDR3 loop is CASSPPALGGQPQHF. CDR3 DNA: TGTGCCAGCTCACCCCCGGCTCTGGGAGGTCAGCCCCAGCATTTT.

The rearrangement joins TRBV28 to TRBJ1-1, with 7 positions matching TRBD1. From germline, CDR1 is MDHEN and CDR2 SYDVKM. The trim removed 6 bases at V and 6 bases at J, leaving 13 bases unmatched. The CDR3 spans 15 residues. The CDR3 coding sequence is TGTGCCAGCAGAACAACAGGGGCCTTAAGGGCTGAAGCTTTCTTT. Protein: CASRTTGALRAEAFF.

This clone was counted a single time. V gene TRBV19 combines with J gene TRBJ1-2; D is ambiguous. V was trimmed by 3 bases and J by 8 bases, leaving 13 bases between them. Germline CDR1 LNHDA, CDR2 SQIVND (reference sequence). This CDR3 has 13 residues. The CDR3: CASSIQRSSGYTF. CDR3 nucleotides: TGTGCCAGTAGTATTCAGCGTTCCTCGGGCTACACCTTC. The whole variable domain, remainder taken from reference TRBV19 and TRBJ1-2, is DGGITQSPKYLFRKEGQNVTLSCEQNLNHDAMYWYRQDPGQGLRLIYYSQIVNDFQKGDIAEGYSVSREKKESFPLTVTSAQKNPTAFYLCASSIQRSSGYTFGSGTRLTVV.

This clone came up once. The chain has TRBV3-1 (or the pseudogene TRBV3-2) and TRBJ1-1; D might be TRBD1 (5 bases). Germline V gene sequence: CDR1 LGHDT, CDR2 YNNKEL (reference sequence). V lost 7 bases and J lost 0, with 12 bases in between. CDR3 length equals 14 residues. The CDR3 is CASTPGLMNTEAFF. CDR3 sequence (DNA): TGTGCCAGCACCCCGGGACTGATGAACACTGAAGCTTTCTTT.

J is TRBJ2-7 and V is TRBV5-1, with 7 bases matching TRBD2. The CDR3 is 13 residues long. CDR1 and CDR2 from the germline V gene are SGHRS and YFSETQ. V was pared by 7 bases and J by 3 bases, with 7 bases of the junction left unmatched. CDR3 amino acids: CASSSSGFYEQYF. DNA for the CDR3: TGCGCCAGCTCTTCTAGCGGCTTCTACGAGCAGTACTTC.

The chain employs TRBV7-2 and TRBJ2-7, with a possible D match to TRBD2 (6 bases). Germline V gene lookup returns CDR1 SGHTA and CDR2 FQGNSA. Trimming cost V 5 bases and J 6 bases, with 14 bases left between them. This CDR3 is built from 13 residues. The CDR3 is CASSADVGGEQYF. The CDR3 DNA reads TGTGCCAGCAGCGCGGATGTCGGGGGCGAGCAGTACTTC.

V usage is TRBV3-1 (or the pseudogene TRBV3-2) and J usage is TRBJ2-1, with 14 positions matching TRBD2. Unmatched junction bases numbered 11, after V lost 4 bases and J lost 9 bases. This CDR3 is built from 17 residues. Germline V gene sequence: CDR1 LGHDT, CDR2 YNNKEL (reference sequence). CDR3 sequence (DNA): TGTGCCAGCAGCCGATCACAGACTAGCGGGAGGGCAGGTGAGCAGTTCTTC. The encoded protein is CASSRSQTSGRAGEQFF.

Here the CDR3 DNA reads TGTGCCTGGAGTTCAGACAGGTTAAACATTCAGTACTTC. Its translation: CAWSSDRLNIQYF. The V gene is TRBV30, the J gene TRBJ2-4; D is possibly TRBD1 (6 bases). The CDR3 has 13 amino acids. Germline CDR1 and CDR2: GTSNPN and SVGIG (reference sequence). V lost 2 bases to trimming and J lost 6 bases, with 11 bases between them.

The chain uses TRBV28 and TRBJ2-1; D is unclear. Trimming shortened V by 4 bases and J by 7 bases, and 17 bases separated the two germline ends. CDR3 length: 15 residues. Germline CDR1 and CDR2: MDHEN and SYDVKM. DNA of the CDR3: TGTGCCAGCAGTTCCCTCCCCGGGTTTCGGAATGAGCAGTTCTTC. Its translation: CASSSLPGFRNEQFF.

Here the CDR3 DNA reads TGTGCCAGCAGTCTCCAAGCGGGCAGGAGAAGCGGGGAGCTGTTTTTT. It specifies CASSLQAGRRSGELFF. V and J are TRBV27 and TRBJ2-2, with D perhaps TRBD2 (6 bases). The CDR3 contains 16 residues. V dropped 5 bases and J dropped 7 bases, with 20 bases sitting between them. Germline V CDR1 and CDR2: MNHEY, SMNVEV (reference sequence).

The genes are TRBV3-1 (or the pseudogene TRBV3-2) and TRBJ2-7; 10 bases fit TRBD1. The CDR3 runs to 18 residues. V lost 4 bases and J lost 5; bases outside the gene matches: 17. Germline V lookup: CDR1 LGHDT, CDR2 YNNKEL (reference sequence). The CDR3 DNA reads as TGTGCCAGCAGCCTTACTCTAATCGGGGGGACAGGGGATCACGAGCAGTACTTC. It yields the protein CASSLTLIGGTGDHEQYF.

The rearrangement uses TRBV30 and TRBJ1-1; no definite D call. V lost 2 bases to trimming and J lost 1 base, with 8 bases between them. From germline, CDR1 is GTSNPN and CDR2 SVGIG (reference sequence). This CDR3 has 13 amino acids. The CDR3 reads CAWSRRGNTEAFF. The CDR3 nucleotides are TGTGCCTGGAGTCGTCGAGGGAACACTGAAGCTTTCTTT.

The rearrangement links TRBV29-1 to TRBJ2-1; D uncertain. V shed 5 bases and J shed 8 bases, with 22 bases lying between them. Germline V gene sequence: CDR1 SQVTM, CDR2 ANQGSEA. The length of the CDR3 is 15 residues. The CDR3 here is CSVQLVRTLLYEQFF. The CDR3 DNA is TGCAGCGTTCAATTGGTCCGAACATTGTTATATGAGCAGTTCTTC.

J is TRBJ1-2 and V is TRBV28; maybe TRBD1 (5 bases). Germline CDR1 and CDR2: MDHEN and SYDVKM. Trimming took 4 bases from V and 5 from J, leaving 8 bases between them. The CDR3 is 12 residues long. The CDR3 nucleotides are TGTGCCAGCAGTTGGGGGGATTATGGCTACACCTTC. Amino acid sequence: CASSWGDYGYTF.

The genes are TRBV15 and TRBJ1-3, with D possibly TRBD1 on 6 matching bases. Germline CDR1 is LNHNV and CDR2 is YYDKDF (reference sequence). The CDR3 spans 17 residues. V dropped 3 bases and J dropped 2 bases, with 17 bases sitting between them. The CDR3 spells CATSSPLEGGPGNTIYF. The CDR3 nucleotides are TGTGCCACCAGCAGCCCCTTGGAAGGGGGACCTGGAAACACCATATATTTT.

The chain couples TRBV9 to TRBJ2-1, with 10 bases aligning to TRBD2. V gave up 6 bases and J gave up 0 bases; unmatched junction bases: 3. This CDR3 contains 15 residues. Germline V lookup: CDR1 SGDLS, CDR2 YYNGEE. The CDR3 DNA reads as TGTGCCAGCACCATAGCGGGAGGCTCCTACAATGAGCAGTTCTTC. Amino acid sequence: CASTIAGGSYNEQFF.

The DNA of the CDR3 is TGTGCCTGGACGAGGAATAGACAGGGAGAGACCCAGTACTTC. Amino acid sequence: CAWTRNRQGETQYF. The J gene is TRBJ2-5, the V gene TRBV30; TRBD1 aligns across 7 bases. The V gene's germline CDR1 is GTSNPN and CDR2 SVGIG (reference sequence). Losses at the gene ends were 4 bases for V and 4 bases for J; bases not matched to a gene: 9. The CDR3 consists of 14 residues.